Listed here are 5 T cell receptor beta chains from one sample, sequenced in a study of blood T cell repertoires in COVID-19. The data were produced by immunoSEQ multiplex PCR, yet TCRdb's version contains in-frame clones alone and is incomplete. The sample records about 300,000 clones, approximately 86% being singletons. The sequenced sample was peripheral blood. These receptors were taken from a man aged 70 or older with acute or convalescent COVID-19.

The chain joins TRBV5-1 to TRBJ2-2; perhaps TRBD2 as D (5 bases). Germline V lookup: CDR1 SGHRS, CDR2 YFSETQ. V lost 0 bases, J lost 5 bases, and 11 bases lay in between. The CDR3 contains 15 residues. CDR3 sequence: CASSLEDPGTGELFF. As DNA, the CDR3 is TGCGCCAGCAGCTTGGAAGACCCGGGGACCGGGGAGCTGTTTTTT. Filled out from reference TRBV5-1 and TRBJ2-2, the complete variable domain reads KAGVTQTPRYLIKTRGQQVTLSCSPISGHRSVSWYQQTPGQGLQFLFEYFSETQRNKGNFPGRFSGRQFSNSRSEMNVSTLELGDSALYLCASSLEDPGTGELFFGEGSRLTVL.

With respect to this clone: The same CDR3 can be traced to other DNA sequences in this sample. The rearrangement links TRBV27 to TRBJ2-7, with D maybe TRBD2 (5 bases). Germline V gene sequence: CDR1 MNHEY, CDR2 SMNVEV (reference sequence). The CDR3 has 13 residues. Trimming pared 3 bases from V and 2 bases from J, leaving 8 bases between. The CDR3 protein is CASSLAGTYEQYF. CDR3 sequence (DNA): TGTGCCAGCAGTTTGGCGGGTACCTACGAGCAGTACTTC.

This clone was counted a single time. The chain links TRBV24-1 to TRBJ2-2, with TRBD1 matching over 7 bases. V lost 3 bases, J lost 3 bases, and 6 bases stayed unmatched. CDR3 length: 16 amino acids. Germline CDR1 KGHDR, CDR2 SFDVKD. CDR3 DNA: TGTGCCACCAGTGATCCTCGACAGGGCCACACCGGGGAGCTGTTTTTT. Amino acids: CATSDPRQGHTGELFF.

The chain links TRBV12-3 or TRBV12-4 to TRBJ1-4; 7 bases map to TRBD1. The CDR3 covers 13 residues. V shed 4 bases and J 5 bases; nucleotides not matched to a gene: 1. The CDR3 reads CASSWGQNEKLFF. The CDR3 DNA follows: TGTGCCAGCAGTTGGGGACAGAATGAAAAACTGTTTTTT.

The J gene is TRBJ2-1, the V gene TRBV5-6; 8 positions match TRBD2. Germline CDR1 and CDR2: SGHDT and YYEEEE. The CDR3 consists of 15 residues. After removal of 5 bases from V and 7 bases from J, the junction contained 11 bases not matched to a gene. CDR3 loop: CASSQPSGSFNEQFF. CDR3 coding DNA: TGTGCCAGCAGTCAACCCAGCGGGAGTTTTAATGAGCAGTTCTTC.